A single sample is the source of the 4 T cell receptor beta chains below, sequenced in a study of response to subunit inactivated influenza vaccine. MiXCR, run by TCRdb on the RT-PCR reads, gives a single entry per CDR3 protein. Of fewer than 350,000 distinct CDR3 sequences listed, about a fifth were seen once; the top ten hold 10%. This specimen was PBMCs from blood, taken 21 months after vaccination. These receptors came from a man in his fifties or sixties who received an inactivated influenza vaccine.

The rearrangement joins TRBV20-1 to TRBJ2-3, with D uncertain. This CDR3 contains 19 residues. In germline, CDR1 is DFQATT, CDR2 SNEGSKA (reference sequence). The ends were cut back, 4 bases at V and 1 base at J, with 27 bases in the middle. The CDR3 region has the DNA TGCAGTGCTAAGATATTCCCCTATCCCCACGTAGAACGCACAGATACGCAGTATTTT. This translates into CSAKIFPYPHVERTDTQYF.

J is TRBJ1-5 and V is TRBV4-3, with a possible D match to TRBD1 (6 bases). Trimming pared 4 bases from V and 2 bases from J, leaving 15 bases between. This CDR3 contains 16 residues. Per germline, CDR1 LGHNA and CDR2 YSLEER. This chain's CDR3 is CASSRCPGHRNQPQHF. CDR3 nucleotides: TGCGCCAGCAGCCGGTGTCCGGGACACCGCAATCAGCCCCAGCATTTT.

This clonotype was counted a few times. The rearrangement uses TRBV3-1 and TRBJ1-6; D gene ambiguous. Germline lookup yields CDR1 LGHDT and CDR2 YNNKEL (reference sequence). There are 15 residues in the CDR3. Trimming took 0 bases from V and 10 from J, leaving 13 bases between them. This chain's CDR3 is CASSQDHTVGSPLHF. The CDR3 nucleotides are TGTGCCAGCAGCCAAGATCATACGGTCGGCTCACCCCTCCACTTT.

This clonotype was counted many times. This chain connects TRBV29-1 to TRBJ1-5; D gene ambiguous. The ends were cut back, 6 bases at V and 6 bases at J, with 15 bases in the middle. This CDR3 contains 13 residues. The germline V gene encodes CDR1 SQVTM and CDR2 ANQGSEA. The CDR3 DNA is TGCAGCGTCGTCACAGCGCCCGGTCAGCCCCAGCATTTT. This sequence encodes CSVVTAPGQPQHF.